This TCR beta chain is from a study of blood T cell repertoires in COVID-19. The wider study: COVID-19 samples, acute and convalescent, were from the United States, Italy and Spain. In each case, the material was cDNA or gDNA derived from T cells, B-cell-depleted T cells, or PBMCs.

In the original analysis: Nucleated cell number was recorded as an estimate derived from reference gene primer amplification. Profiling relied on immunoSEQ multiplex PCR, and the TCRdb table lists in-frame clones only, not all of them. From that table come the V and J calls and clone size; the DNA was used to work out D and trimming. The table has 100,000 or so clones, about 89% seen once. The receptor was isolated from a woman aged 45 to 65 in a cohort sampled during active COVID-19. Sequences were obtained from peripheral blood.

The CDR3 region is CASSSTGYSYEQYF. CDR3 nucleotide sequence: TGCGCCAGCAGCTCTACAGGGTACTCCTACGAGCAGTACTTC. This chain joins TRBV5-1 and TRBJ2-7, with D possibly being TRBD1 (6 bases). Germline V lookup: CDR1 SGHRS, CDR2 YFSETQ. The V gene lost 3 bases and the J gene lost 0 bases, with 10 bases spanning the gap. CDR3 length equals 14 residues.